Listed below are T cell receptor beta chains from one sample, sequenced in a study of T cell responses to AZD1222 COVID-19 vaccine. The method was immunoSEQ multiplex PCR; TCRdb's version includes in-frame clones alone and lacks a portion of them. The data contain 110,000 to 150,000 clones, roughly 93% of them seen just once; the ten biggest clones take up just under 2%. Here the sequenced sample was peripheral blood, taken 28 days after the second AZD1222 dose. The receptor set was obtained from an adult who received the AZD1222 COVID-19 vaccine. Each CDR3 is given with its conserved first and last residue. Each record gives: CDR3 DNA, CDR3 protein, clone size, J gene, V gene, D gene. The D gene is left open where the match is weak. A clone size is listed for some rows: how often the clone was seen (once, few, many), or a class if it is expanded.

TGTGCCAGCAGTTCCCTAACTAATGAGCAGTTCTTC CASSSLTNEQFF once TRBJ2-1 TRBV6-5 .
TGTGCCTGGAGTCTGGACAGCAATCAGCCCCAGCATTTT CAWSLDSNQPQHF . TRBJ1-5 TRBV30 .
TGCGCCAGCAGTGAGTCCGGGAACAGCGAGGCTTTCTTT CASSESGNSEAFF . TRBJ1-1 TRBV10-1 .
TGCGCCAGCAGCTTCGCACAGGGGGCGAAAGGGCTGTGGCAAGAGACCCAGTACTTC CASSFAQGAKGLWQETQYF . TRBJ2-5 TRBV5-1 TRBD1
TGCAGCGTTGGTCAGGGGGCCACTGAAGCTTTCTTT CSVGQGATEAFF . TRBJ1-1 TRBV29-1 TRBD1
TGTGCCACCAGCAGAGATGTGGACAGGGGGCTATATGGCTACACCTTC CATSRDVDRGLYGYTF . TRBJ1-2 TRBV15 TRBD1
TGTGCCAGCAGTGAGGGCAGCTGGACTGAAGCTTTCTTT CASSEGSWTEAFF . TRBJ1-1 TRBV25-1 .
TGCAGCGTCCCCTCCCCCGGGGAAGGAAACACCATATATTTT CSVPSPGEGNTIYF . TRBJ1-3 TRBV29-1 .
TGCGCCAGCAGCCAAGATCGTGGACTACGGGGTGAAAAACTGTTTTTT CASSQDRGLRGEKLFF . TRBJ1-4 TRBV4-1 .
TGCGCCAGCAACGACCCGGGACAGGGAACCTACGAGCAGTACTTC CASNDPGQGTYEQYF . TRBJ2-7 TRBV5-1 TRBD1